The 8 T cell receptor beta chains listed next were all sequenced from one sample in a study of technical replicates of blood from several donors. This table comes from immunoSEQ multiplex PCR, and its TCRdb copy is limited to in-frame clones, with some not included. The data contain 87,000 or so clones, 95% of them singletons. Sequencing was performed on T cells isolated from PBMCs. The origin of the receptors is a human donor in good health.

J is TRBJ2-1 and V is TRBV9; 7 bases are a match to TRBD2. This CDR3 has 15 amino acids. Trimming took 0 bases from V and 10 from J; bases not matched to a gene: 10. Germline CDR1 reads SGDLS; CDR2 reads YYNGEE. CDR3 sequence (DNA): TGTGCCAGCAGCGTAGTAGGGCTAGCGGTGGGGGAGCAGTTCTTC. Its protein is CASSVVGLAVGEQFF.

This chain links TRBV28 with TRBJ1-2; tentative D call: TRBD1 (6 bases). In germline, CDR1 is MDHEN, CDR2 SYDVKM. V was clipped by 2 bases and J by 8 bases, with 18 bases between them. The CDR3 runs to 15 residues. DNA for the CDR3: TGTGCCAGCAGTTTAACACAGGGCGAACCATTGGGCTACACCTTC. It specifies CASSLTQGEPLGYTF.

The rearrangement joins TRBV5-6 to TRBJ1-3; 7 bases are shared with TRBD1. The CDR3 spans 14 residues. Looked up from germline, CDR1 is SGHDT and CDR2 is YYEEEE. The ends lost 3 bases at V and 0 bases at J; junction bases unmatched: 0. This chain's CDR3 is CASSYRGSGNTIYF. CDR3 DNA: TGTGCCAGCAGCTACAGGGGCTCTGGAAACACCATATATTTT.

This rearrangement joins TRBV27 to TRBJ2-1; 9 nucleotides line up with TRBD2. This CDR3 contains 15 residues. CDR1 and CDR2 from the germline V gene are MNHEY and SMNVEV (reference sequence). The J segment lost 9 bases and the V segment lost 4 bases, leaving 10 bases of the junction unmatched. This CDR3 is CASSSYSGRKLEQFF. In DNA, the CDR3 is TGTGCCAGCAGTTCTTATAGCGGGAGAAAACTTGAGCAGTTCTTC.

The rearrangement uses TRBV15 and TRBJ2-1; D may be TRBD2 (6 bases). CDR1 is LNHNV, CDR2 YYDKDF, per germline (reference sequence). The CDR3 length is 16 residues. The V end lost 0 bases, the J end lost 3 bases, and 12 bases lay between the germline ends. CDR3 sequence (DNA): TGTGCCACCAGCAGAGAGGCGGGGCCCGACTACAATGAGCAGTTCTTC. Translating it yields CATSREAGPDYNEQFF. The full variable domain, with the rest looked up from reference TRBV15 and TRBJ2-1, is DAMVIQNPRYQVTQFGKPVTLSCSQTLNHNVMYWYQQKSSQAPKLLFHYYDKDFNNEADTPDNFQSRRPNTSFCFLDIRSPGLGDTAMYLCATSREAGPDYNEQFFGPGTRLTVL.

The chain uses TRBV30 and TRBJ2-1; 9 bases line up with TRBD2. Germline assignment: CDR1 GTSNPN and CDR2 SVGIG (reference sequence). The junction had 8 bases not matched to a gene; V was cut back by 7 bases and J by 7 bases. The CDR3 has 13 amino acids. This chain's CDR3 is CAFAGLAINEQFF. DNA for the CDR3: TGTGCCTTCGCGGGACTAGCTATAAATGAGCAGTTCTTC. Looking up the rest from reference TRBV30 and TRBJ2-1 gives the full variable domain: SQTIHQWPATLVQPVGSPLSLECTVEGTSNPNLYWYRQAAGRGLQLLFYSVGIGQISSEVPQNLSASRPQDRQFILSSKKLLLSDSGFYLCAFAGLAINEQFFGPGTRLTVL.

The chain combines TRBV7-2 with TRBJ2-5, with 14 bases lining up with TRBD2. The CDR3 runs to 17 residues. From germline, CDR1 is SGHTA and CDR2 FQGNSA. V lost 5 bases and J lost 1; bases outside the gene matches: 6. The CDR3 DNA reads as TGTGCCAGCAGCCAAGGACTAGCGGGAGGACCCCAAGAGACCCAGTACTTC. Residues: CASSQGLAGGPQETQYF.

The V gene is TRBV7-3, the J gene TRBJ1-3; no firm D call. Germline CDR1 is SGHTA and CDR2 is FQGTGA. The CDR3 is 14 amino acids. The V end lost 5 bases, the J end lost 1 base, and 9 bases lay between the germline ends. This CDR3 reads CASSQAGSGNTIYF. The CDR3 nucleotides read TGTGCCAGCAGCCAAGCGGGTTCTGGAAACACCATATATTTT. The full variable domain, with the rest looked up from reference TRBV7-3 and TRBJ1-3, is GAGVSQTPSNKVTEKGKYVELRCDPISGHTALYWYRQSLGQGPEFLIYFQGTGAADDSGLPNDRFFAVRPEGSVSTLKIQRTERGDSAVYLCASSQAGSGNTIYFGEGSWLTVV.